The 14 T cell receptor beta chains given below trace back to one sample, sequenced in a study of T cells after somatic rescue of genetic block (dated by TCRdb to between 2020 and 2021). Library method: the immunoSEQ multiplex PCR assay. TCRdb took this table from immuneACCESS and kept in-frame rearrangements with V and J called. Such tables lack part of the clones; where checked against another copy, unresolved V genes explain under half of the gap, and the rest is unexplained. Within this sample are more than 13,000 clones, with less than 85% of them counted one time only. The ten largest clonotypes hold roughly 30% of the sample. Sequenced input: peripheral blood mononuclear cells (PBMCs). The receptors stem from a man between 18 and 35 years old.

The J gene is TRBJ2-6, the V gene TRBV11-2; D could derive from TRBD1 or TRBD2 (5 bases each). The CDR3 is 16 amino acids. V lost 1 base and J lost 3, with 10 bases in between. The V gene's germline CDR1 is SGHAT and CDR2 FQNNGV. The CDR3 loop reads CASSLVWGYGANVLTF. The DNA for the CDR3 is TGTGCCAGCAGCTTAGTATGGGGGTATGGGGCCAACGTCCTGACTTTC.

J is TRBJ2-1 and V is TRBV30; 16 nucleotides agree with TRBD2. Per the germline V gene, CDR1 is GTSNPN and CDR2 is SVGIG (reference sequence). The V segment lost 0 bases and the J segment 10 bases; nucleotides outside the gene matches: 6. There are 16 residues in the CDR3. This CDR3 reads CAWSVLGLAGGEEQFF. CDR3 nucleotides: TGTGCCTGGAGTGTACTGGGACTAGCGGGAGGGGAGGAGCAGTTCTTC.

The chain uses TRBV11-2 and TRBJ2-7; D is unresolved. Looked up from germline, CDR1 is SGHAT and CDR2 is FQNNGV. The ends were cut back, 5 bases at V and 4 bases at J, with 3 bases in the middle. This CDR3 is 10 amino acids long. The CDR3 spells CASSHYEQYF. The CDR3, as DNA: TGTGCCAGCAGCCATTACGAGCAGTACTTC.

The gene calls are TRBV28 and TRBJ1-4, with D perhaps matching TRBD1 (5 bases). Germline V gives CDR1 MDHEN, CDR2 SYDVKM. The ends were cut back, 10 bases at V and 3 bases at J, with 21 bases in the middle. CDR3 length: 16 residues. This CDR3 is CAIQPNPGTSNEKLFF. The DNA for the CDR3 is TGTGCCATTCAGCCCAACCCTGGGACTTCTAATGAAAAACTGTTTTTT. Using reference TRBV28 and TRBJ1-4 for the parts outside the CDR3, the full variable domain is DVKVTQSSRYLVKRTGEKVFLECVQDMDHENMFWYRQDPGLGLRLIYFSYDVKMKEKGDIPEGYSVSREKKERFSLILESASTNQTSMYLCAIQPNPGTSNEKLFFGSGTQLSVL.

This clone was seen only a few times. The chain has TRBV16 and TRBJ1-5, with 7 bases aligning to TRBD1. CDR1 and CDR2 (germline): KGHSY, FQNENV. The CDR3 is made up of 14 amino acids. Trimming removed 5 bases from V and 2 bases from J; junction bases left unmatched: 3. The CDR3 DNA reads as TGTGCCAGCAGCGCTGACAGGGGCAATCAGCCCCAGCATTTT. This sequence encodes CASSADRGNQPQHF. Together with reference TRBV16 and TRBJ1-5, the CDR3 gives the full variable domain: GEEVAQTPKHLVRGEGQKAKLYCAPIKGHSYVFWYQQVLKNEFKFLISFQNENVFDETGMPKERFSAKCLPNSPCSLEIQATKLEDSAVYFCASSADRGNQPQHFGDGTRLSIL.

In DNA, the CDR3 is TGCGCCAGCAGTATTAGCGGGAGTGACCAAGAGACCCAGTACTTC. Its protein is CASSISGSDQETQYF. The chain couples TRBV10-2 to TRBJ2-5, with 9 positions matching TRBD2. The V gene end was trimmed by 5 bases and the J gene end by 0 bases; junction bases not matched to a gene: 4. There are 15 residues in the CDR3. Germline lookup yields CDR1 WSHSY and CDR2 SAAADI.

The V and J genes are TRBV10-3 and TRBJ1-5; no reliable D call. Germline lookup yields CDR1 ENHRY and CDR2 SYGVKD. The ends were cut back, 0 bases at V and 8 bases at J, with 5 bases in the middle. The length of the CDR3 is 12 residues. The chain's CDR3 is CAISESVEPQHF. CDR3 nucleotides: TGTGCCATCAGTGAGTCGGTCGAGCCCCAGCATTTT.

The count of this clone is one. V is TRBV28 and J is TRBJ1-4, with 7 nucleotides matching TRBD1. J was trimmed by 5 bases and V by 6 bases; bases with no gene match: 12. Germline loops: CDR1 MDHEN, CDR2 SYDVKM. CDR3 length equals 16 residues. CDR3 sequence: CASRPSPGTENEKLFF. CDR3 DNA sequence: TGTGCCAGCAGACCATCCCCCGGGACAGAAAATGAAAAACTGTTTTTT.

The V call is TRBV5-1, the J call TRBJ2-1; D gene uncertain. The germline CDR1 and CDR2 sequences are SGHRS and YFSETQ. CDR3 length equals 11 residues. V was shortened by 6 bases and J by 7 bases, with 8 bases between the two germline ends. CDR3 loop: CASTSQNEQFF. As DNA, the CDR3 is TGCGCCAGCACCTCCCAGAATGAGCAGTTCTTC.

This chain connects TRBV2 to TRBJ2-5; the D is unclear. Matching the DNA end better, TRBJ2-7 makes the J call doubtful. This CDR3 is 11 amino acids long. Germline CDR1 and CDR2: SNHLY and FYNNEI. The CDR3 sequence: CATGPSYEQYF. DNA of the CDR3: TGTGCCACCGGACCCTCCTACGAGCAGTACTTC.

The chain combines TRBV2 with TRBJ2-7; D gene ambiguous. The CDR3 spans 10 residues. Germline values: CDR1 SNHLY, CDR2 FYNNEI. Trimming removed 8 bases at V and 5 bases at J, with 7 bases between. CDR3 loop: CASYLDEQYF. DNA of the CDR3: TGTGCCAGCTATCTGGACGAGCAGTACTTC.

This clone turned up a few times. The gene calls are TRBV5-4 and TRBJ2-1; the match to TRBD1 covers 7 bases. Trimming cost V 3 bases and J 7 bases; bases outside gene matches: 1. Germline values: CDR1 SGHNT, CDR2 YYREEE (reference sequence). The CDR3 runs to 12 residues. Here the CDR3 reads CASSYRGNEQFF. DNA for the CDR3: TGTGCCAGCAGCTACAGGGGTAATGAGCAGTTCTTC.

The chain joins TRBV5-1 to TRBJ2-7; 7 nucleotides match TRBD1. Germline CDR1 reads SGHRS; CDR2 reads YFSETQ. Trimming took 2 bases from V and 2 from J; bases not matched to a gene: 1. The CDR3 runs to 13 residues. The CDR3 is CASSFGTAYEQYF. DNA of the CDR3: TGCGCCAGCAGCTTCGGGACAGCCTACGAGCAGTACTTC.

Only a few counts were recorded for this clone. The chain links TRBV5-1 to TRBJ2-1, with 9 positions matching TRBD1. Trimming at V came to 4 bases and at J to 8 bases, leaving 7 bases not matched to a gene. CDR3 length: 14 amino acids. Germline lookup yields CDR1 SGHRS and CDR2 YFSETQ. The CDR3 sequence is CASSPDRGWDEQFF. CDR3 DNA: TGCGCCAGCAGCCCTGACAGGGGGTGGGATGAGCAGTTCTTC.